Included here is one TCR beta chain sequence, with context. Its antigen is unknown. This sample is drawn from a study of synovial regulatory T cells in juvenile arthritis. Regarding the study as a whole: Across patients, iaTreg TCR repertoires were mostly private, partly shared with synovial Teff and blood CPL.

Generated by immunoSEQ multiplex PCR, the TCRdb table keeps only in-frame clones and is missing some. The listing contains around 10,000 clones. Per the germline V gene, CDR1 is SGHRS and CDR2 is YFSETQ. This CDR3 spans 19 amino acids. No DNA sequence was recorded. Patients had median age roughly 12 years, range about 2.3-22.9. The rearrangement links TRBV5-1 to TRBJ2-2; TCRdb returns TRBD2, unconfirmable since there is no DNA. Sample: Treg cells from blood. This sample's subset: remaining (HLA-DR-negative) circulating blood Treg cells. The receptor comes from a donor between 2 and 35 years old with juvenile idiopathic arthritis. CDR3 loop: CASSLESSGRAVRTGELFF. Combining the CDR3 with reference TRBV5-1 and TRBJ2-2 gives the whole variable domain KAGVTQTPRYLIKTRGQQVTLSCSPISGHRSVSWYQQTPGQGLQFLFEYFSETQRNKGNFPGRFSGRQFSNSRSEMNVSTLELGDSALYLCASSLESSGRAVRTGELFFGEGSRLTVL.